The 14 T cell receptor beta chains below were found in one sample sequenced in a study of T-cell memory formation after mild COVID-19. TCRdb independently ran MiXCR on the 5' RACE reads; one entry per CDR3 protein. Counted here are hundreds of thousands of distinct CDR3 sequences, around 15% occurring once; the ten biggest clones make up about 7.4%. Sequencing input: PBMCs or a T cell subset sorted from them (not recorded which). All receptors derive from an adult woman who had mild COVID-19 (a few samples of this study predate the infection). Cell type and time point are not known.

V usage is TRBV5-5 and J usage is TRBJ2-7; 9 bases align to TRBD1. V was clipped by 0 bases and J by 9 bases; unmatched bases: 13. The CDR3 contains 16 residues. The germline V gene has CDR1 SGHKS and CDR2 YYEKEE (reference sequence). The CDR3 region has the DNA TGTGCCAGCAGCTTGGGCCTTCGGGGACAGGGTAGCGTGCAGTACTTC. It codes for CASSLGLRGQGSVQYF. Complete variable domain (other parts from reference TRBV5-5 and TRBJ2-7): DAGVTQSPTHLIKTRGQQVTLRCSPISGHKSVSWYQQVLGQGPQFIFQYYEKEERGRGNFPDRFSARQFPNYSSELNVNALLLGDSALYLCASSLGLRGQGSVQYFGPGTRLTVT.

This clonotype was seen at least ten times. CDR3 sequence (DNA): TGCGCCAGCAGCTTTGGGGGGGAGTACAATGAGCAGTTCTTC. Translating it yields CASSFGGEYNEQFF. J is TRBJ2-1 and V is TRBV5-1; 7 positions match TRBD2. The CDR3 has 14 residues. V lost 2 bases and J lost 4; bases outside the gene matches: 3. CDR1 is SGHRS and CDR2 is YFSETQ in the germline V gene.

V gene TRBV7-9 combines with J gene TRBJ1-2; D may be TRBD1 (5 bases). There are 14 residues in the CDR3. V was trimmed by 5 bases and J by 0 bases, leaving 10 bases between them. Germline-derived CDR1 and CDR2 are SEHNR and FQNEAQ (reference sequence). Written as DNA, the CDR3 is TGTGCCAGCAGCGACTTGGGACCTAACTATGGCTACACCTTC. Translating gives CASSDLGPNYGYTF.

This CDR3 reads CSARETHREYQPQHF. CDR3 nucleotides: TGCAGTGCTAGAGAGACTCACAGGGAATATCAGCCCCAGCATTTT. This chain joins TRBV20-1 and TRBJ1-5; maybe TRBD1 (6 bases). The germline V gene encodes CDR1 DFQATT and CDR2 SNEGSKA (reference sequence). The germline V and J ends were trimmed by 0 bases and 5 bases, with 14 bases remaining between them. The CDR3 loop spans 15 amino acids.

This chain links TRBV24-1 with TRBJ1-3; D remains unclear. The V gene lost 3 bases and the J gene lost 8 bases, with 4 bases spanning the gap. The CDR3 contains 11 residues. The germline V gene encodes CDR1 KGHDR and CDR2 SFDVKD. The CDR3 DNA reads as TGTGCCACCAGTGATCGGGACACCATATATTTT. Translated: CATSDRDTIYF.

The rearrangement uses TRBV4-1 and TRBJ2-7; either TRBD1 or TRBD2 may supply D (5 bases each). V lost 0 bases to trimming and J lost 0 bases, with 15 bases between them. CDR3 length: 17 amino acids. Germline V gene data show CDR1 as MGHRA and CDR2 as YSYEKL. CDR3 in amino acids: CASSQDYPGTASYEQYF. The DNA of the CDR3 is TGCGCCAGCAGCCAAGACTACCCCGGGACGGCCTCCTACGAGCAGTACTTC.

This clonotype was found a few times. The chain is built from TRBV6-6 and TRBJ2-3, with 7 nucleotides matching TRBD2. With V trimmed by 11 bases and J by 1 base, 15 bases remained unmatched. Germline lookup yields CDR1 MNHNY and CDR2 SVGAGI (reference sequence). This CDR3 has 16 residues. CDR3 sequence reads: CAGSGTIGGGTDTQYF. In nucleotides, the CDR3 is TGTGCCGGCTCCGGGACTATCGGGGGAGGCACAGATACGCAGTATTTT.

This clonotype showed up just a few times. The genes are TRBV6-2 or TRBV6-3 and TRBJ2-5; no reliable D call. In germline, CDR1 is MNHEY, CDR2 SVGEGT. CDR3 length: 14 amino acids. V dropped 6 bases and J dropped 2 bases, with 13 bases sitting between them. This CDR3 is CASSRALQQETQYF. For the CDR3, the DNA is TGTGCCAGCAGCCGAGCTCTTCAACAAGAGACCCAGTACTTC.

The chain couples TRBV18 to TRBJ1-5; D not resolved. This CDR3 spans 14 amino acids. Germline values: CDR1 KGHSH, CDR2 LQKENI. V lost 2 bases and J lost 1, with 6 bases in between. Written as DNA, the CDR3 is TGTGCCAGCTCACCAACACCGAGCAATCAGCCCCAGCATTTT. The encoded protein is CASSPTPSNQPQHF.

This chain connects TRBV10-3 to TRBJ2-7; 8 nucleotides align to TRBD2. The ends lost 2 bases at V and 4 bases at J; junction bases unmatched: 10. CDR1 and CDR2 from the germline V gene are ENHRY and SYGVKD. The CDR3 has 16 residues. CDR3 sequence: CAISEVAGGPNYEQYF. The CDR3 nucleotides read TGTGCCATCAGTGAGGTTGCGGGAGGTCCGAATTACGAGCAGTACTTC.

This clonotype was seen a few times. This chain links TRBV12-3 or TRBV12-4 with TRBJ2-1, with TRBD2 matching over 10 bases. CDR3 length: 15 amino acids. V was clipped by 4 bases and J by 9 bases; unmatched bases: 9. The CDR3, as DNA: TGTGCCAGCAGTTCTCGGACTAGCGGAGCCCTTGAGCAGTTCTTC. It yields the protein CASSSRTSGALEQFF.

The chain has TRBV9 and TRBJ2-7, with D perhaps TRBD1 or TRBD2 (5 bases each). The germline V gene has CDR1 SGDLS and CDR2 YYNGEE. Trimming left V 0 bases short and J 3 bases short, with 10 bases between. The CDR3 is 14 amino acids. The CDR3 DNA reads TGTGCCAGCAGCGTAGGGGACCGCCACTACGAGCAGTACTTC. Translated, it gives CASSVGDRHYEQYF. Complete variable domain (other parts from reference TRBV9 and TRBJ2-7): DSGVTQTPKHLITATGQRVTLRCSPRSGDLSVYWYQQSLDQGLQFLIQYYNGEERAKGNILERFSAQQFPDLHSELNLSSLELGDSALYFCASSVGDRHYEQYFGPGTRLTVT.

The V gene is TRBV29-1, the J gene TRBJ2-7; D is uncertain. Trimming pared 0 bases from V and 4 bases from J, leaving 7 bases between. The germline CDR1 and CDR2 sequences are SQVTM and ANQGSEA. The CDR3 is made up of 12 amino acids. As DNA, the CDR3 is TGCAGCGTTGAAGACGGCGGTTACGAGCAGTACTTC. It translates to CSVEDGGYEQYF.

This sequence joins TRBV6-5 and TRBJ1-3; D uncertain. The CDR3 is 15 residues long. The V gene's germline CDR1 is MNHEY and CDR2 SVGAGI. Trimming took 4 bases from V and 1 from J, leaving 11 bases between them. CDR3 protein: CASSFGSMSGNTIYF. The CDR3 DNA is TGTGCCAGCAGTTTTGGGAGTATGTCTGGAAACACCATATATTTT.